The text below deals with one TCR beta chain. After removal of 3 bases from V and 7 bases from J, the junction contained 12 bases not matched to a gene. The germline gives CDR1 SEHNR, CDR2 FQNEAQ (reference sequence). This CDR3 is built from 17 residues. The data were obtained in a study of blood T cell repertoires in COVID-19. About the research overall: Sources were T cells, B-cell-depleted T cells, or PBMCs; the material itself was cDNA or gDNA.

Method: immunoSEQ multiplex PCR; TCRdb's copy keeps in-frame clones and lacks some. The sample records about 100,000 clones, 81% being singletons. J is TRBJ1-4 and V is TRBV7-9; 9 nucleotides align to TRBD1. Sequencing input: peripheral blood. The receptor was isolated from a man aged 60 to 75 with acute or convalescent COVID-19. This chain's CDR3 is CASSLRTGVFEGEKLFF. In DNA, the CDR3 is TGTGCCAGCAGCTTGAGGACAGGGGTTTTTGAGGGTGAAAAACTGTTTTTT.